This T cell receptor (beta chain) stems from a study of Graves' ophthalmopathy and Graves' hyperthyroidism. Whole-study findings and limits: Most clonotypes expanded in thyroid above 0.001 frequency were present in blood too.

CDR1 and CDR2 from the germline V gene are DFQATT and SNEGSKA (reference sequence). The length of the CDR3 is 13 residues. V was pared by 5 bases and J by 4 bases, with 6 bases of the junction left unmatched. The evidence that diagnosis relied on was clinical symptoms, serum thyroxine, TRAb, thyroid ultrasound and orbital computed tomography. Beta-chain TCR CDR3 regions were amplified from RNA transcripts. A first-round RT-PCR used HTBI primers, followed by a second-round multiplex PCR. One entry per CDR3 protein results from TCRdb running MiXCR on the multiplex PCR reads. The sample consists of around 1.1 million distinct CDR3 sequences, less than 45% of them appearing once. This clonotype was detected only a few times. Its antigen is unidentified.

The V gene is TRBV20-1, the J gene TRBJ2-5; 8 bases align to TRBD2. This sequence was found in an adult man with Graves' hyperthyroidism. Sequenced input: peripheral blood or thyroid tissue (not recorded which). The CDR3 loop reads CSARSAGGETQYF. The CDR3 DNA reads TGCAGTGCTCGTAGCGCGGGAGGAGAGACCCAGTACTTC.